Following are 18 T cell receptor beta chains from one sample sequenced in a study of shared clonotypes between healthy human individuals. The assay was immunoSEQ multiplex PCR, and TCRdb's table has in-frame clones only and misses some. The sample lists about 1,900,000 clones; about 95% were seen once. Cells designated naive CD8 were CD45RO-negative and were positively selected for CCR7, with terminally differentiated effector memory CD45RA+ cells excluded. Sequencing input: naive CD8+ T cells sorted from blood. The receptors shown here come from a man between 18 and 35 years old in good health.

This chain joins TRBV6-5 and TRBJ2-5; D gene uncertain. CDR1 is MNHEY, CDR2 SVGAGI, per germline. V shed 5 bases and J shed 2 bases, with 12 bases lying between them. The CDR3 loop spans 14 amino acids. DNA for the CDR3: TGTGCCAGCAGTGGCACGGGCACACAAGAGACCCAGTACTTC. Its protein is CASSGTGTQETQYF.

As regards this clone: Other DNA sequences from this sample encode an identical CDR3 as well. The CDR3 is CASSPSTSGSYEQYF. CDR3 sequence (DNA): TGTGCCAGCAGCCCCAGTACTAGCGGGAGCTACGAGCAGTACTTC. This rearrangement joins TRBV5-4 to TRBJ2-7; 11 bases align to TRBD2. Per the germline V gene, CDR1 is SGHNT and CDR2 is YYREEE (reference sequence). The CDR3 extends over 15 amino acids. The ends lost 4 bases at V and 3 bases at J; junction bases unmatched: 6.

This clone was detected once. This chain joins TRBV5-1 and TRBJ1-1; a weak D match, TRBD1 (6 bases). The CDR3 length is 17 residues. V gave up 4 bases and J gave up 1 base, with 20 bases separating them. Looked up from germline, CDR1 is SGHRS and CDR2 is YFSETQ. CDR3 DNA sequence: TGCGCCAGCAGCGGGATGACAGAACGGGGGCCGAACACTGAAGCTTTCTTT. Protein product: CASSGMTERGPNTEAFF. Full variable domain (outside the CDR3, taken from reference TRBV5-1 and TRBJ1-1): KAGVTQTPRYLIKTRGQQVTLSCSPISGHRSVSWYQQTPGQGLQFLFEYFSETQRNKGNFPGRFSGRQFSNSRSEMNVSTLELGDSALYLCASSGMTERGPNTEAFFGQGTRLTVV.

The count of this clone is one. This sequence joins TRBV20-1 and TRBJ2-5; D gene uncertain. Germline CDR1 is DFQATT and CDR2 is SNEGSKA (reference sequence). The CDR3 has 11 amino acids. With 0 bases removed from V and 10 bases from J, the gap between germline ends came to 9 bases. The CDR3 here is CSARDEWNQYF. CDR3 nucleotides: TGCAGTGCTAGAGATGAGTGGAACCAGTACTTC.

This chain joins TRBV11-2 and TRBJ2-7; TRBD1 matches at 7 bases. Germline V CDR1 and CDR2: SGHAT, FQNNGV. This CDR3 spans 15 amino acids. V gave up 7 bases and J gave up 5 bases; unmatched junction bases: 14. This CDR3 reads CASTPRTGWSDEQYF. The CDR3 nucleotides are TGTGCCAGCACCCCTAGGACAGGTTGGTCGGACGAGCAGTACTTC.

The rearrangement uses TRBV27 and TRBJ1-1; D gene ambiguous. Trimming removed 3 bases from V and 3 bases from J, with 11 bases in between. Germline V gene lookup returns CDR1 MNHEY and CDR2 SMNVEV (reference sequence). CDR3 length equals 14 residues. CDR3 sequence: CASSFTLGYTEAFF. Here the CDR3 DNA reads TGTGCCAGCAGTTTCACCTTGGGATACACTGAAGCTTTCTTT.

The chain couples TRBV30 to TRBJ2-2; D may be TRBD2 (6 bases). CDR1 is GTSNPN, CDR2 SVGIG, per germline (reference sequence). The CDR3 totals 13 residues. The V gene lost 5 bases and the J gene lost 5 bases, with 12 bases spanning the gap. The CDR3 is CAWGRLETGELFF. CDR3 DNA sequence: TGTGCCTGGGGGAGGCTTGAGACCGGGGAGCTGTTTTTT.

The J gene is TRBJ2-5, the V gene TRBV7-8; D is possibly TRBD2 (6 bases). The V gene's germline CDR1 is SGHVS and CDR2 FQNEAQ. Trimming left V 8 bases short and J 1 base short, with 11 bases between. This CDR3 has 13 residues. CDR3 sequence: CASPGGSQETQYF. In nucleotides, the CDR3 is TGTGCCAGCCCCGGGGGTTCCCAAGAGACCCAGTACTTC. The whole variable domain, remainder taken from reference TRBV7-8 and TRBJ2-5, is GAGVSQSPRYKVAKRGQDVALRCDPISGHVSLFWYQQALGQGPEFLTYFQNEAQLDKSGLPSDRFFAERPEGSVSTLKIQRTQQEDSAVYLCASPGGSQETQYFGPGTRLLVL.

This clone was seen a handful of times. CDR3 amino acids: CASSTAGGTDTQYF. CDR3 nucleotide sequence: TGTGCCAGCAGCACTGCAGGGGGAACAGATACGCAGTATTTT. The chain links TRBV7-3 to TRBJ2-3, with TRBD1 matching 7 bases. Germline loops: CDR1 SGHTA, CDR2 FQGTGA. This CDR3 spans 14 amino acids. After removal of 5 bases from V and 3 bases from J, the junction contained 5 bases not matched to a gene.

V and J are TRBV5-6 and TRBJ1-5, with 9 bases identical to TRBD1. The CDR3 is made up of 18 amino acids. After removal of 4 bases from V and 0 bases from J, the junction contained 11 bases not matched to a gene. From germline, CDR1 is SGHDT and CDR2 YYEEEE. This chain's CDR3 is CASSLWRTGDHSNQPQHF. CDR3 coding DNA: TGTGCCAGCAGCCTCTGGCGGACAGGGGACCATAGCAATCAGCCCCAGCATTTT.

This chain joins TRBV10-2 and TRBJ1-6; 7 nucleotides match TRBD1. With 1 base clipped from V and 8 bases from J, the junction kept 11 bases outside the gene matches. Germline V gene lookup returns CDR1 WSHSY and CDR2 SAAADI. This CDR3 has 17 residues. CDR3 protein: CASSEYIQGLVDSPLHF. CDR3 DNA: TGCGCCAGCAGTGAGTACATACAGGGGCTGGTGGATTCACCCCTCCACTTT.

The V call is TRBV6-4, the J call TRBJ2-1; 9 bases fit TRBD2. Germline CDR1 MRHNA, CDR2 SNTAGT. This CDR3 comprises 14 residues. J was trimmed by 8 bases and V by 3 bases; bases with no gene match: 5. CDR3 sequence: CASSELAGRDEQFF. CDR3 in DNA: TGTGCCAGCAGTGAACTAGCGGGTAGGGATGAGCAGTTCTTC.

The rearrangement links TRBV29-1 to TRBJ2-1; a weak D match, TRBD2 (6 bases). CDR3 length: 14 residues. V gave up 1 base and J gave up 6 bases, with 13 bases separating them. The V gene's germline CDR1 is SQVTM and CDR2 ANQGSEA. The CDR3 region has the DNA TGCAGCGTTGAAGGTCAGTCGGGACTCAATGAGCAGTTCTTC. As protein: CSVEGQSGLNEQFF.

CDR3 in DNA: TGTGCCAGCAGTTTGTTTAGCGGAGGGTACACAGATACGCAGTATTTT. Amino acid sequence: CASSLFSGGYTDTQYF. The chain has TRBV28 and TRBJ2-3; a possible D gene is TRBD2 (6 bases). Germline V gene sequence: CDR1 MDHEN, CDR2 SYDVKM. The CDR3 covers 16 residues. Trimming took off 3 bases at V and 2 bases at J, with 15 bases between the two ends.

The genes are TRBV9 and TRBJ2-5; D is uncertain. Trimming stripped 4 bases from V and 5 bases from J, with 12 bases between. This CDR3 contains 13 residues. Germline V lookup: CDR1 SGDLS, CDR2 YYNGEE. The CDR3 DNA is TGTGCCAGCAGCCCCCCGTCGAGGGAGACCCAGTACTTC. It is translated as CASSPPSRETQYF. The complete variable domain, with remaining parts taken from reference TRBV9 and TRBJ2-5, reads DSGVTQTPKHLITATGQRVTLRCSPRSGDLSVYWYQQSLDQGLQFLIQYYNGEERAKGNILERFSAQQFPDLHSELNLSSLELGDSALYFCASSPPSRETQYFGPGTRLLVL.

The count of this clone is one. V gene TRBV4-1 combines with J gene TRBJ2-1, with unresolved D. Looked up from germline, CDR1 is MGHRA and CDR2 is YSYEKL. The CDR3 covers 12 residues. Trimming took off 4 bases at V and 8 bases at J, with 9 bases between the two ends. The CDR3 nucleotides read TGCGCCAGCAGCCGAGGCAAGGATGAGCAGTTCTTC. It specifies CASSRGKDEQFF.

V gene TRBV5-1 combines with J gene TRBJ2-7; TRBD2 matches at 14 bases. Trimming took 4 bases from V and 3 from J; bases not matched to a gene: 9. This CDR3 comprises 17 residues. Germline V lookup: CDR1 SGHRS, CDR2 YFSETQ. CDR3: CASSPRLAGGFLYEQYF. The CDR3 region has the DNA TGCGCCAGCAGCCCCAGACTAGCGGGGGGGTTTCTCTACGAGCAGTACTTC. The full variable domain, in which reference TRBV5-1 and TRBJ2-7 provide the parts outside the CDR3, is KAGVTQTPRYLIKTRGQQVTLSCSPISGHRSVSWYQQTPGQGLQFLFEYFSETQRNKGNFPGRFSGRQFSNSRSEMNVSTLELGDSALYLCASSPRLAGGFLYEQYFGPGTRLTVT.

This rearrangement joins TRBV11-2 to TRBJ1-2; no clear D. Trimming pared 1 base from V and 4 bases from J, leaving 13 bases between. CDR1 SGHAT and CDR2 FQNNGV come from the germline V gene. The CDR3 has 15 residues. DNA for the CDR3: TGTGCCAGCAGCTTAGGACCCACAGACTTCTATGGCTACACCTTC. Amino acid sequence: CASSLGPTDFYGYTF.